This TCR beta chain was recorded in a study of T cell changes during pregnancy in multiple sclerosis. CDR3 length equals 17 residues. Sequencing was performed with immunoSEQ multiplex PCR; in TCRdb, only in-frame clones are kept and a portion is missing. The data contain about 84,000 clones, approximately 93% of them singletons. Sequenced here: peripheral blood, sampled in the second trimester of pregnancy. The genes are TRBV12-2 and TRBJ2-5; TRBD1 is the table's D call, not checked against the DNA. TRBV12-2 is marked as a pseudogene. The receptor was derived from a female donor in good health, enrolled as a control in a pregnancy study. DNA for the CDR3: TGTGCAAGTCGCTTAGCGGGCGAGCTGGTTCCGAGAGAGACCCAGTACTTC. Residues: CASRLAGELVPRETQYF.